This T cell receptor (beta chain) derives from a study of blood T cell repertoires in COVID-19. Study-wide background: The samples span acute and convalescent COVID-19 from the United States, Italy and Spain. Sample material is recorded as cDNA or gDNA derived from T cells, B-cell-depleted T cells, or PBMCs.

As processed by the authors: Researchers report that nucleated cell counts were estimated from reference gene primer amplification. Only in-frame clones appear in the TCRdb table, and some are missing; sequencing was by immunoSEQ multiplex PCR. The V and J calls and the clone size are those of that table, but D and trimming were determined from the DNA. The sample records 150,000 to 200,000 clones, approximately 92% being singletons. This clone was seen only a few times. The CDR3 is made up of 15 amino acids. CDR1 is SGHNT and CDR2 is YYREEE in the germline V gene (reference sequence). V lost 4 bases to trimming and J lost 0 bases, with 10 bases between them.

J is TRBJ1-4 and V is TRBV5-4, with a possible D match to TRBD1 (6 bases). This sequence originates from a man aged 50 or older with acute or convalescent COVID-19. Sequences were obtained from peripheral blood. The CDR3: CASSPDRTTNEKLFF. In DNA form, the CDR3 reads TGTGCCAGCAGCCCAGACAGGACAACTAATGAAAAACTGTTTTTT.